This T cell receptor beta chain was sequenced in a study of blood T cells in healthy people across ages. With 2 bases clipped from V and 0 bases from J, the junction kept 5 bases outside the gene matches. In germline, CDR1 is MNHEY, CDR2 SVGAGI. This CDR3 contains 18 residues. There are a few counts of this clonotype. The donors, healthy Caucasians from Russia, were aged about 6 to 95. Combining a sample-barcoded 5' primer with a J-beta primer mix, a second PCR ran for 7 to 11 cycles. A 12-random-nucleotide template-switch adaptor tagged each cDNA molecule. TCRdb redid the calling of the 5' RACE reads with MiXCR, one entry per CDR3 protein. The repertoire holds more than 1 million distinct CDR3 sequences, with under 45% as singletons.

Sequenced sample: blood. The chain combines TRBV6-5 with TRBJ2-1, with 12 bases that match TRBD2. This sequence originates from a woman between 55 and 75 years old in good health. Written as DNA, the CDR3 is TGTGCCAGCAGTTACCCGACTAGCGGGAGTTTCTCCTACAATGAGCAGTTCTTC. Translation: CASSYPTSGSFSYNEQFF.